These T cell receptor beta chains were read from a single sample in a study of cytomegalovirus exposure and HLA in healthy donors. Here immunoSEQ multiplex PCR was the method, and the copy in TCRdb shows in-frame clones only, minus some. This table has under 150,000 clones, approximately 73% appearing once. The source material was PBMCs. These receptors were taken from a human donor in good health. Both conserved end residues are part of each CDR3. A D gene is named only where the DNA matches it firmly. The size of a clone is reported for some rows only, either as once, few or many, or as a class for expanded clones.

V gene	D gene	clone size	J gene	CDR3 protein	CDR3 DNA
TRBV6-1	-	-	TRBJ1-4	CASSEGRGGPNEKLFF	TGTGCCAGCAGTGAAGGGCGGGGGGGTCCGAATGAAAAACTGTTTTTT
TRBV18	-	-	TRBJ1-6	CASSPAGGDNSPLHF	TGTGCCAGCTCACCGGCCGGGGGAGATAATTCACCCCTCCACTTT
TRBV6-4	-	-	TRBJ2-2	CASSDDLFAGELFF	TGTGCCAGCAGTGACGACTTATTCGCCGGGGAGCTGTTTTTT
TRBV4-1	TRBD2	-	TRBJ2-7	CASSPSGGSYEQYF	TGCGCCAGCAGCCCTAGCGGGGGCTCCTACGAGCAGTACTTC
TRBV7-9	-	-	TRBJ1-1	CSSTRTGSEAFF	TGTTCCAGCACCCGAACAGGGTCAGAAGCTTTCTTT
TRBV21-1	-	-	TRBJ1-2	CASISPSGALNYGYTF	TGTGCCAGCATTTCCCCTTCAGGGGCGTTAAACTATGGCTACACCTTC
TRBV5-1	TRBD1	-	TRBJ2-3	CASSLEQGALPSTDTQYF	TGCGCCAGCAGCTTGGAACAGGGGGCGCTCCCTAGCACAGATACGCAGTATTTT
TRBV10-3	-	-	TRBJ2-3	CAISDARGTDTQYF	TGTGCCATCAGTGACGCCAGGGGCACAGATACGCAGTATTTT
TRBV19	TRBD2	-	TRBJ2-1	CASSIGTGGIKKPFF	TGTGCCAGTAGTATAGGAACGGGGGGGATTAAGAAACCGTTCTTC
TRBV29-1	-	-	TRBJ2-1	CSVDVAADNEQFF	TGCAGCGTTGATGTAGCGGCCGACAATGAGCAGTTCTTC
TRBV14	-	-	TRBJ1-2	CASSSVNYGYTF	TGTGCCAGCAGCTCAGTTAACTATGGCTACACCTTC
TRBV6-4	TRBD2	once	TRBJ2-5	CASSRSGGPQETQYF	TGTGCCAGCAGTCGTAGCGGGGGGCCTCAAGAGACCCAGTACTTC
TRBV30	TRBD1	-	TRBJ2-5	CAWDRGLETQYF	TGTGCCTGGGACAGGGGGCTGGAGACCCAGTACTTC
TRBV7-2	-	once	TRBJ2-7	CASSQDLILGEQYF	TGTGCCAGCAGTCAGGACTTGATCCTGGGGGAGCAGTACTTC
TRBV2	-	-	TRBJ2-7	CASRPGTSEQYF	TGTGCCAGCAGACCGGGGACATCAGAGCAGTACTTC
TRBV7-2	TRBD1	-	TRBJ2-2	CASSSTGGDTGELFF	TGTGCCAGCAGCTCCACAGGGGGCGATACCGGGGAGCTGTTTTTT
TRBV10-3	TRBD1	-	TRBJ2-3	CAISEGQGGTDTQYF	TGTGCCATCAGTGAGGGACAGGGAGGCACAGATACGCAGTATTTT
TRBV11-3	-	-	TRBJ2-5	CASSLGLEGETQYF	TGTGCCAGCAGCTTAGGCCTGGAGGGAGAGACCCAGTACTTC
TRBV4-1	-	-	TRBJ1-6	CASSLTHARPQYLELWNSPLHF	TGCGCCAGCAGTCTCACTCACGCCCGCCCACAGTACCTCGAGCTTTGGAATTCACCCCTCCACTTT
TRBV6-6	-	few	TRBJ2-6	CASRGAVGANVLTF	TGTGCCAGCAGGGGGGCAGTTGGGGCCAACGTCCTGACTTTC
TRBV5-1	TRBD1	-	TRBJ1-2	CASSPGDRANYGYTF	TGCGCCAGCAGCCCCGGGGACAGAGCTAACTATGGCTACACCTTC
TRBV19	-	-	TRBJ1-1	CASSIAPRVRMNTEAFF	TGTGCCAGTAGTATAGCCCCCAGGGTGAGGATGAACACTGAAGCTTTCTTT
TRBV2	-	-	TRBJ1-3	CASSPVPGGSGNTIYF	TGTGCCAGCAGTCCGGTTCCAGGAGGCTCTGGAAACACCATATATTTT
TRBV6-6	TRBD1	-	TRBJ2-7	CAGGQGANEQYF	TGTGCCGGGGGACAGGGGGCTAACGAGCAGTACTTC
TRBV5-4	TRBD1	-	TRBJ2-1	CASSKDRGDYNEQFF	TGTGCCAGCAGTAAGGACAGGGGAGATTACAATGAGCAGTTCTTC
TRBV6-1	-	-	TRBJ1-1	CASSSIEGTEAFF	TGTGCCAGCAGTTCTATAGAGGGCACTGAAGCTTTCTTT
TRBV2	-	few	TRBJ2-3	CASTLLYATDTQYF	TGTGCCAGCACCCTACTCTATGCCACAGATACGCAGTATTTT
TRBV18	-	-	TRBJ2-1	CASSPRGDNEQFF	TGTGCCAGCTCACCACGCGGAGACAATGAGCAGTTCTTC
TRBV10-3	-	-	TRBJ1-2	CAISESRSGEVGYTF	TGTGCCATCAGTGAGTCTCGTTCTGGGGAGGTTGGCTACACCTTC
TRBV9	TRBD1	few	TRBJ1-2	CASSPRGQGNYGYTF	TGTGCCAGCAGCCCCCGGGGACAGGGTAACTATGGCTACACCTTC
TRBV11-2	-	-	TRBJ2-7	CASSLGGGYSYEQYF	TGTGCCAGCAGCTTAGGAGGAGGATACTCCTACGAGCAGTACTTC
TRBV4-1	-	-	TRBJ1-4	CASSQVSTNNEKLFF	TGCGCCAGCAGCCAAGTATCTACCAATAATGAAAAACTGTTTTTT
TRBV4-3	-	once	TRBJ2-5	CASSPGETQYF	TGCGCCAGCAGCCCTGGCGAGACCCAGTACTTC
TRBV2	TRBD2	-	TRBJ2-1	CASSAGTSGAHEQFF	TGTGCCAGCAGTGCCGGGACTAGTGGGGCCCATGAGCAGTTCTTC